One and the same sample provided the 15 T cell receptor beta chains below, sequenced in a study of technical replicates of blood from a handful of donors. This table comes from immunoSEQ multiplex PCR, and its TCRdb copy is limited to in-frame clones, with some not included. The sample carries about 81,000 clones, approximately 95% recorded once. Input material: T cells isolated from PBMCs. The receptor source for this set is a human donor in good health.

The chain combines TRBV4-1 with TRBJ2-5, with 10 bases matching TRBD1. Trimming at V came to 4 bases and at J to 3 bases, leaving 8 bases not matched to a gene. Germline V gene lookup returns CDR1 MGHRA and CDR2 YSYEKL. The CDR3 is made up of 16 amino acids. CDR3 in amino acids: CASSLRQGAREETQYF. The DNA of the CDR3 is TGCGCCAGCAGCCTCAGACAGGGGGCGAGGGAAGAGACCCAGTACTTC.

The rearrangement joins TRBV15 to TRBJ2-7, with D possibly TRBD2 on 5 matching bases. This CDR3 contains 14 residues. Germline CDR1 reads LNHNV; CDR2 reads YYDKDF (reference sequence). Between the trimmed V and J ends, which lost 1 base and 0 bases, there was a span of 7 bases. The CDR3 bases are TGTGCCACCAGCAGAGTAGGGAGCTCCTACGAGCAGTACTTC. Translated, it gives CATSRVGSSYEQYF.

The rearrangement links TRBV11-3 to TRBJ2-7, with 7 bases identical to TRBD1. The V gene's germline CDR1 is SGHNT and CDR2 YENEEA. Germline trimming cut 5 bases from V and 5 bases from J; bases unmatched to any gene: 6. The CDR3 spans 13 residues. CDR3 in amino acids: CASSLQGSDEQYF. The CDR3 nucleotides are TGTGCCAGCAGCCTACAGGGGAGCGACGAGCAGTACTTC.

V is TRBV28 and J is TRBJ2-4; the D is unclear. CDR3 length: 15 amino acids. In germline, CDR1 is MDHEN, CDR2 SYDVKM. V lost 3 bases and J 0 bases, leaving 9 bases between the germline ends. The CDR3 sequence is CASSFTTLAKNIQYF. CDR3 DNA: TGTGCCAGCAGTTTTACAACGCTAGCCAAAAACATTCAGTACTTC.

This clone was picked up one time. Here the CDR3 reads CSASFNGYTF. The CDR3 DNA sequence: TGCAGTGCTAGCTTTAATGGCTACACCTTC. The chain has TRBV20-1 and TRBJ1-2; no reliable D call. There are 10 residues in the CDR3. V was trimmed by 3 bases and J by 6 bases, leaving 5 bases between them. CDR1 DFQATT and CDR2 SNEGSKA come from the germline V gene (reference sequence).

The chain combines TRBV6-5 with TRBJ2-1, with D tentatively TRBD2 (5 bases). The CDR3 is made up of 16 amino acids. Germline V gene sequence: CDR1 MNHEY, CDR2 SVGAGI. V was trimmed by 4 bases and J by 0 bases, leaving 13 bases between them. The CDR3 reads CASSSFRTFSYNEQFF. The CDR3 DNA reads TGTGCCAGCAGTTCCTTCCGGACTTTCTCCTACAATGAGCAGTTCTTC.

CDR3 protein: CASSGATSGEAYEQFF. The CDR3 DNA reads TGTGCCAGCAGCGGGGCCACTAGCGGAGAGGCCTATGAGCAGTTCTTC. The chain has TRBV5-4 and TRBJ2-1; 8 nucleotides agree with TRBD2. The J segment lost 8 bases and the V segment lost 4 bases, leaving 14 bases of the junction unmatched. Germline lookup yields CDR1 SGHNT and CDR2 YYREEE (reference sequence). The length of the CDR3 is 16 residues.

V gene TRBV19 combines with J gene TRBJ2-3; no firm D call. This CDR3 has 15 amino acids. Between the trimmed V and J ends, which lost 6 bases and 4 bases, there was a span of 17 bases. Per germline, CDR1 LNHDA and CDR2 SQIVND (reference sequence). The chain's CDR3 is CASSRAGTYADTQYF. Here the CDR3 DNA reads TGTGCCAGTAGCCGTGCTGGTACATACGCAGATACGCAGTATTTT.

The chain combines TRBV10-2 with TRBJ2-7; 9 nucleotides align to TRBD2. Germline V gives CDR1 WSHSY, CDR2 SAAADI. Unmatched junction bases numbered 4, after V lost 4 bases and J lost 0 bases. The CDR3 runs to 15 residues. CDR3 in amino acids: CASSGLAVSSYEQYF. In nucleotides, the CDR3 is TGCGCCAGCAGTGGACTAGCGGTTAGCTCCTACGAGCAGTACTTC.

The chain combines TRBV11-2 with TRBJ2-7; unclear D gene. Germline V gene lookup returns CDR1 SGHAT and CDR2 FQNNGV. V lost 1 base and J lost 6, with 10 bases in between. CDR3 length: 13 residues. The CDR3 sequence is CASSLVRSGEQYF. The CDR3 region has the DNA TGTGCCAGCAGCTTAGTTCGGTCCGGCGAGCAGTACTTC.

V and J are TRBV9 and TRBJ2-3; 7 nucleotides agree with TRBD2. Germline CDR1 reads SGDLS; CDR2 reads YYNGEE. The V gene end was trimmed by 0 bases and the J gene end by 2 bases; junction bases not matched to a gene: 6. The CDR3 totals 16 residues. The CDR3 spells CASSVDGGVLTDTQYF. CDR3 nucleotides: TGTGCCAGCAGCGTAGATGGGGGGGTTCTCACAGATACGCAGTATTTT.

V usage is TRBV19 and J usage is TRBJ1-5, with D tentatively TRBD1 (5 bases). Trimming removed 4 bases at V and 6 bases at J, with 25 bases between. The CDR3 covers 18 residues. Germline-derived CDR1 and CDR2 are LNHDA and SQIVND (reference sequence). The CDR3 loop reads CASSNPQGATSDGQPQHF. The CDR3 nucleotides are TGTGCCAGTAGTAACCCTCAAGGGGCGACCTCCGATGGTCAGCCCCAGCATTTT. The full variable domain, in which reference TRBV19 and TRBJ1-5 provide the parts outside the CDR3, is DGGITQSPKYLFRKEGQNVTLSCEQNLNHDAMYWYRQDPGQGLRLIYYSQIVNDFQKGDIAEGYSVSREKKESFPLTVTSAQKNPTAFYLCASSNPQGATSDGQPQHFGDGTRLSIL.

The J gene is TRBJ2-5, the V gene TRBV27, with 11 bases lining up with TRBD2. The V gene's germline CDR1 is MNHEY and CDR2 SMNVEV (reference sequence). V was clipped by 4 bases and J by 4 bases; unmatched bases: 8. The CDR3 contains 16 residues. The CDR3 DNA follows: TGTGCCAGCAGTTATAGCGGGAGGGCCATCTTAGAGACCCAGTACTTC. Its translation: CASSYSGRAILETQYF.

The V and J genes are TRBV7-7 and TRBJ1-1; D possibly corresponds to TRBD1 (6 bases). Germline V CDR1 and CDR2: SSHAT, FNYEAQ (reference sequence). The CDR3 sequence is 15 residues long. CDR3: CSPHAGRGPNTEAFF. The CDR3 coding sequence is TGTTCCCCTCACGCGGGGCGGGGGCCGAACACTGAAGCTTTCTTT.

The CDR3 DNA follows: TGCGCCAGCAGCTCTCCCGGGAGGGCCTTGTACGAGCAGTACTTC. It yields the protein CASSSPGRALYEQYF. The J gene is TRBJ2-7, the V gene TRBV4-3, with 8 bases matching TRBD2. With V trimmed by 5 bases and J by 4 bases, 10 bases remained unmatched. This CDR3 comprises 15 residues. Looked up from germline, CDR1 is LGHNA and CDR2 is YSLEER.